This TCR beta chain was captured in a study of metastatic and nonmetastatic thyroid tumors. Background on the study: Repertoire comparisons spanned blood and tumor or nodule tissue from malignant and benign thyroid patients.

Not a single patient had been given any form of treatment at any point before undergoing thyroid surgery. This clone was found many times. Its antigen remains unknown. Study observations and caveats: Reported TCR beta diversity, measured in blood and tumor, was significantly higher for malignant thyroid tumors than for benign nodules.

Authors' processing steps: Across clinicopathological groups, CDR3 differences served as the basis for building a distant-metastasis classifier for papillary thyroid cancer. TCRdb reassembled clones from the PCR reads with MiXCR. None of the V and J calls come from the authors' own analysis; TCRdb made them. This sample yields over 25,000 clones, of which more than 14% are seen a single time; 15% to 19% belongs to the top ten. The CDR3 is 15 residues long. V was clipped by 1 base and J by 5 bases; unmatched bases: 7. Germline values: CDR1 SGDLS, CDR2 YYNGEE. Material for sequencing was blood. The V gene is TRBV9, the J gene TRBJ2-7, with 9 bases aligning to TRBD2. The TCR comes from a male donor with papillary thyroid cancer or a benign thyroid nodule (not recorded which). Some clones in this sample may be carry-over from other donors' samples. CDR3 bases: TGTGCCAGCAGCGTAATTGCGGGAGGGCCCAACGAGCAGTACTTC. This codes for CASSVIAGGPNEQYF.